The 14 T cell receptor beta chains listed next were all sequenced from one sample in a study of regulatory T cells in long-lasting Graves disease. Relying on iRepertoire HTBI primers and Arm-PCR of CDR3 regions, the team built TCR beta libraries. TCRdb reanalysed the multiplex PCR reads using MiXCR and keeps one entry per CDR3 protein. The sample holds 400,000 to 450,000 distinct CDR3 sequences, around 22% seen once. The sample's time point: persistent/refractory GD, antithyroid drugs over 5 years with positive TRAb. PBMC RNA served as the TCR library source. Sequencing was performed on peripheral blood mononuclear cells (PBMCs), taken when the disease was refractory, from a patient treated with antithyroid drugs. These TCRs come from a female donor with Graves disease.

J is TRBJ1-5 and V is TRBV20-1; D call uncertain. V lost 4 bases and J lost 0, with 10 bases in between. The CDR3 is 14 residues long. Per germline, CDR1 DFQATT and CDR2 SNEGSKA (reference sequence). The CDR3 here is CSATRGVSNQPQHF. For the CDR3, the DNA is TGCAGTGCTACCCGGGGAGTTAGCAATCAGCCCCAGCATTTT.

The rearrangement joins TRBV20-1 to TRBJ2-7, with D uncertain. The CDR3 is 13 residues long. V was pared by 0 bases and J by 3 bases, with 9 bases between. From germline, CDR1 is DFQATT and CDR2 SNEGSKA (reference sequence). The CDR3 here is CSARDRLYYEQYF. Written as DNA, the CDR3 is TGCAGTGCTAGAGACCGGCTATACTACGAGCAGTACTTC.

This clonotype has just a few counts. The V and J genes are TRBV11-2 and TRBJ2-7, with D possibly being TRBD2 (5 bases). In germline, CDR1 is SGHAT, CDR2 FQNNGV. V lost 8 bases and J lost 1, with 12 bases in between. The CDR3 spans 13 residues. The CDR3 here is CASRGSASYEQYF. CDR3 DNA sequence: TGTGCCAGCCGCGGGTCAGCTTCCTACGAGCAGTACTTC.

This clonotype occurred a few times. The rearrangement links TRBV28 to TRBJ2-7; D possibly corresponds to TRBD1 (6 bases). Germline CDR1 is MDHEN and CDR2 is SYDVKM. This CDR3 has 14 residues. V lost 4 bases, J lost 9 bases, and 19 bases lay in between. This CDR3 reads CASSSLGTPARQYF. CDR3 bases: TGTGCCAGCAGTTCGCTAGGGACACCCGCAAGGCAGTACTTC.

About this clonotype: One junction end disagrees with the germline gene, perhaps due to a read error. This chain joins TRBV4-1 and TRBJ1-2; D may be TRBD1 (5 bases). The CDR3 is made up of 16 amino acids. The germline CDR1 and CDR2 sequences are MGHRA and YSYEKL. The DNA of the CDR3 is TGCGCCAGCAGCCAAGCCCCAGGGATTGCTAACTATGGCCACACCTTC. Its protein is CASSQAPGIANYGHTF.

This clonotype occurred many times. V usage is TRBV20-1 and J usage is TRBJ2-7; possibly TRBD2 for D (6 bases). Trimming cost V 3 bases and J 0 bases, with 12 bases left between them. CDR1 DFQATT and CDR2 SNEGSKA come from the germline V gene (reference sequence). The CDR3 spans 14 residues. The CDR3 coding sequence is TGCAGTGCTAGTGGGCTCGGGAGCTCCTACGAGCAGTACTTC. Amino acid sequence: CSASGLGSSYEQYF.

This clonotype was observed a few times. The chain employs TRBV7-2 and TRBJ1-6; D gene unclear. The V and J ends lost 0 bases and 10 bases respectively, with 4 bases between them. The CDR3 loop spans 12 amino acids. The V gene's germline CDR1 is SGHTA and CDR2 FQGNSA. CDR3 residues: CASSLAFSPLHF. DNA of the CDR3: TGTGCCAGCAGCTTAGCCTTCTCACCCCTCCACTTT.

This clonotype showed up just a few times. The V gene is TRBV20-1, the J gene TRBJ1-2, with D maybe TRBD1 (5 bases). Per the germline V gene, CDR1 is DFQATT and CDR2 is SNEGSKA (reference sequence). V was cut by 6 bases and J by 8 bases, with 19 bases left in between. The CDR3 runs 13 residues. The CDR3 reads CSARSGSRDGYTF. The CDR3 DNA sequence: TGCAGTGCGAGATCCGGGTCTCGGGACGGCTACACCTTC.

The chain employs TRBV20-1 and TRBJ1-5; possibly TRBD1 for D (5 bases). The V gene's germline CDR1 is DFQATT and CDR2 SNEGSKA (reference sequence). This CDR3 has 15 residues. V dropped 0 bases and J dropped 2 bases, with 11 bases sitting between them. Here the CDR3 reads CSARDGTRGNQPQHF. CDR3 nucleotides: TGCAGTGCTAGAGACGGGACGAGGGGCAATCAGCCCCAGCATTTT.

The chain couples TRBV5-1 to TRBJ2-7; 12 bases are a match to TRBD2. Germline CDR1 reads SGHRS; CDR2 reads YFSETQ. Trimming at V came to 5 bases and at J to 9 bases, leaving 9 bases not matched to a gene. The CDR3 contains 14 residues. Here the CDR3 DNA reads TGCGCCAGCAGGCCTGGACTAGCGGGAATAGGGCAGTACTTC. This encodes CASRPGLAGIGQYF.

This clonotype was seen ten or more times. This chain uses TRBV7-2 with TRBJ2-7, with D uncertain. The germline V and J ends were trimmed by 6 bases and 0 bases, with 12 bases remaining between them. Germline V lookup: CDR1 SGHTA, CDR2 FQGNSA. The CDR3 spans 14 residues. The CDR3 sequence: CASSYRPSSYEQYF. The CDR3 region has the DNA TGTGCCAGCAGTTACCGCCCGAGCTCCTACGAGCAGTACTTC. Drawing the rest from reference TRBV7-2 and TRBJ2-7, the complete variable domain is GAGVSQSPSNKVTEKGKDVELRCDPISGHTALYWYRQSLGQGLEFLIYFQGNSAPDKSGLPSDRFSAERTGGSVSTLTIQRTQQEDSAVYLCASSYRPSSYEQYFGPGTRLTVT.

This clonotype has at least ten counts. The CDR3 DNA reads as TGTGCCAGCAGTGCCGACAGGGGAATCCAAGAGACCCAGTACTTC. Its translation: CASSADRGIQETQYF. The genes are TRBV2 and TRBJ2-5; TRBD1 aligns across 8 bases. The CDR3 spans 15 residues. The V segment lost 4 bases and the J segment 1 base; nucleotides outside the gene matches: 5. Per the germline V gene, CDR1 is SNHLY and CDR2 is FYNNEI. The whole variable domain, filled in from reference TRBV2 and TRBJ2-5, reads EPEVTQTPSHQVTQMGQEVILRCVPISNHLYFYWYRQILGQKVEFLVSFYNNEISEKSEIFDDQFSVERPDGSNFTLKIRSTKLEDSAMYFCASSADRGIQETQYFGPGTRLLVL.

The chain links TRBV18 to TRBJ1-2; TRBD1 might be the D (5 bases). The CDR3 sequence is 16 residues long. Per germline, CDR1 KGHSH and CDR2 LQKENI. The V gene lost 3 bases and the J gene lost 6 bases, with 20 bases spanning the gap. The DNA for the CDR3 is TGTGCCAGCTCACCCGAGCTCGACCTCGGGGGGGATGGCTACACCTTC. This codes for CASSPELDLGGDGYTF.

There are many counts of this clonotype. The V gene is TRBV28, the J gene TRBJ1-5; TRBD1 might be the D (6 bases). Trimming removed 5 bases at V and 6 bases at J, with 14 bases between. This CDR3 has 14 residues. Germline V CDR1 and CDR2: MDHEN, SYDVKM. CDR3 nucleotides: TGTGCCAGCAGTGCACTGGAGGGGGTTCAGCCCCAGCATTTT. Its protein product is CASSALEGVQPQHF.